The next 19 T cell receptor beta chains were all read from a single sample in a study of blood T cell repertoires in COVID-19. The method was immunoSEQ multiplex PCR; TCRdb's version includes in-frame clones alone and lacks a portion of them. This table holds fewer than 80,000 clones, around 90% found once. The sample was peripheral blood. These receptors were obtained from a human donor in a cohort sampled during active COVID-19.

This chain links TRBV18 with TRBJ2-3; 11 positions agree with TRBD1. CDR1 and CDR2 from the germline V gene are KGHSH and LQKENI. The CDR3 runs to 16 residues. J lost 3 bases, V lost 3 bases, and 5 bases had no gene match. The CDR3 region is CASSPLRDRGTDTQYF. DNA of the CDR3: TGTGCCAGCTCACCGCTGAGGGACAGGGGGACAGATACGCAGTATTTT.

This clone appeared a few times. The CDR3 nucleotides are TGTGCCAGCAGTACCGGGACTTATAACACCGGGGAGCTGTTTTTT. Translated: CASSTGTYNTGELFF. The chain recombines TRBV7-9 with TRBJ2-2; tentative D call: TRBD2 (6 bases). The germline CDR1 and CDR2 sequences are SEHNR and FQNEAQ (reference sequence). V lost 6 bases, J lost 2 bases, and 13 bases lay in between. The CDR3 has 15 residues.

The chain is built from TRBV5-1 and TRBJ2-5, with 10 nucleotides matching TRBD2. With 0 bases clipped from V and 4 bases from J, the junction kept 9 bases outside the gene matches. CDR3 length: 17 residues. Germline CDR1 reads SGHRS; CDR2 reads YFSETQ. The CDR3 region has the DNA TGCGCCAGCAGCTTGGCCAACGTGGCTAGCGGGAGAGAGACCCAGTACTTC. Residues: CASSLANVASGRETQYF.

The genes are TRBV9 and TRBJ2-7; TRBD2 matches at 8 bases. Germline CDR1 SGDLS, CDR2 YYNGEE. The V and J ends lost 0 bases and 0 bases, in that order; junction bases with no gene match: 5. The CDR3 length is 16 residues. The CDR3 coding sequence is TGTGCCAGCAGCGTAGCGGATAGCGGGGCCTCCTACGAGCAGTACTTC. Translation: CASSVADSGASYEQYF.

The chain carries TRBV29-1 and TRBJ2-1; TRBD1 agrees at 9 bases. V was pared by 7 bases and J by 6 bases, with 13 bases of the junction left unmatched. The CDR3 contains 15 residues. Germline CDR1 reads SQVTM; CDR2 reads ANQGSEA. The CDR3 is CSGLPYRGQSNEQFF. Here the CDR3 DNA reads TGCAGCGGCCTCCCCTACAGGGGGCAAAGCAATGAGCAGTTCTTC.

This rearrangement joins TRBV27 to TRBJ2-7; 7 bases fit TRBD1. Trimming at V came to 4 bases and at J to 0 bases, leaving 6 bases not matched to a gene. CDR1 and CDR2 from the germline V gene are MNHEY and SMNVEV (reference sequence). This CDR3 region has 15 residues. The CDR3, as DNA: TGTGCCAGCAGTTCCTACAGGGGTAGCTCCTACGAGCAGTACTTC. Translating it yields CASSSYRGSSYEQYF.

This clone has only one observation. The rearrangement uses TRBV6-2 or TRBV6-3 and TRBJ2-7; TRBD2 aligns across 7 bases. Trimming cost V 5 bases and J 0 bases; bases outside gene matches: 13. This CDR3 has 17 residues. Germline-derived CDR1 and CDR2 are MNHEY and SVGEGT. The CDR3 nucleotides are TGTGCCAGCAGTCCCCACGCGGGGGTCCCGAGCTCCTACGAGCAGTACTTC. This gives the protein CASSPHAGVPSSYEQYF.

The V gene is TRBV5-1, the J gene TRBJ2-1, with 11 bases lining up with TRBD2. The CDR3 has 16 residues. V gave up 0 bases and J gave up 9 bases; unmatched junction bases: 8. CDR1 is SGHRS, CDR2 YFSETQ, per germline. The CDR3 region is CASSLVVAGGLGEQFF. The DNA for the CDR3 is TGCGCCAGCAGCTTGGTTGTAGCGGGGGGGCTTGGTGAGCAGTTCTTC.

V is TRBV5-1 and J is TRBJ2-5; 9 positions match TRBD1. Per germline, CDR1 SGHRS and CDR2 YFSETQ. The CDR3 is 16 amino acids. The V and J ends lost 9 bases and 5 bases, in that order; junction bases with no gene match: 17. The CDR3 spells CATRTKPGQGWETQYF. The CDR3 nucleotides read TGCGCCACCAGGACAAAACCGGGACAGGGCTGGGAGACCCAGTACTTC.

The V gene is TRBV28, the J gene TRBJ1-4; TRBD1 aligns across 8 bases. CDR1 and CDR2 from the germline V gene are MDHEN and SYDVKM. Trimming took 7 bases from V and 1 from J; bases not matched to a gene: 8. CDR3 length: 16 residues. The CDR3 DNA sequence: TGTGCCAGCATTCCCGGACAGGGCCGAACTAATGAAAAACTGTTTTTT. Translated: CASIPGQGRTNEKLFF.

As to this clone: The same CDR3 also results from other DNA sequences found in this sample. V gene TRBV19 combines with J gene TRBJ2-7, with 10 bases lining up with TRBD1. CDR3 size: 15 residues. Germline CDR1 is LNHDA and CDR2 is SQIVND (reference sequence). J lost 0 bases, V lost 4 bases, and 3 bases had no gene match. CDR3 residues: CASSTRDRGSYEQYF. CDR3 DNA sequence: TGTGCCAGTAGTACCAGGGACAGGGGCTCCTACGAGCAGTACTTC.

This sequence joins TRBV18 and TRBJ2-1; 11 bases agree with TRBD2. The ends lost 6 bases at V and 3 bases at J; junction bases unmatched: 4. In germline, CDR1 is KGHSH, CDR2 LQKENI. The CDR3 has 15 amino acids. The CDR3 protein is CASSSGTSGYNEQFF. In DNA form, the CDR3 reads TGTGCCAGCTCGTCCGGGACTAGCGGCTACAATGAGCAGTTCTTC.

V and J are TRBV7-2 and TRBJ1-1; TRBD1 is a possible D gene (6 bases). The CDR3 has 17 residues. Trimming removed 1 base from V and 1 base from J, with 16 bases in between. Germline assignment: CDR1 SGHTA and CDR2 FQGNSA. The CDR3 spells CASSLVGGGAGNTEAFF. The CDR3 nucleotides are TGTGCCAGCAGCTTAGTAGGTGGGGGGGCTGGGAACACTGAAGCTTTCTTT.

Comment on this clone: Other DNA sequences in this sample translate to the same CDR3. In DNA form, the CDR3 reads TGCGCCAGCAGCTTACAGGGCTACGAGCAGTACTTC. This codes for CASSLQGYEQYF. The rearrangement uses TRBV5-1 and TRBJ2-7; D is perhaps TRBD1 (6 bases). CDR3 size: 12 residues. Germline loops: CDR1 SGHRS, CDR2 YFSETQ. The V gene lost 2 bases and the J gene lost 3 bases, with 6 bases spanning the gap.

The table lists this clone with a count of one. Other DNA sequences within the sample encode an identical CDR3. The gene calls are TRBV5-1 and TRBJ2-2; the match to TRBD1 covers 10 bases. Looked up from germline, CDR1 is SGHRS and CDR2 is YFSETQ. The junction had 11 bases not matched to a gene; V was cut back by 4 bases and J by 5 bases. The CDR3 runs to 17 residues. The CDR3 reads CASSHTRTGGNTGELFF. CDR3 nucleotides: TGCGCCAGCAGCCATACGCGGACAGGGGGAAATACCGGGGAGCTGTTTTTT.

This chain uses TRBV5-1 with TRBJ2-7; 8 positions agree with TRBD1. The V gene's germline CDR1 is SGHRS and CDR2 YFSETQ. With 0 bases clipped from V and 5 bases from J, the junction kept 7 bases outside the gene matches. This CDR3 is 15 amino acids long. Here the CDR3 reads CASSLEGQGSDEQYF. In DNA form, the CDR3 reads TGCGCCAGCAGCTTGGAAGGACAGGGCAGCGACGAGCAGTACTTC.

This chain connects TRBV20-1 to TRBJ1-1, with 7 bases that match TRBD1. The CDR3 has 11 residues. CDR1 is DFQATT, CDR2 SNEGSKA, per germline (reference sequence). V lost 2 bases, J lost 8 bases, and 2 bases stayed unmatched. In DNA form, the CDR3 reads TGCAGTGCTAGAACAGGGGAGGAAGCTTTCTTT. It translates to CSARTGEEAFF.

The rearrangement joins TRBV6-5 to TRBJ1-3; D possibly corresponds to TRBD1 (6 bases). Trimming removed 6 bases from V and 0 bases from J, with 9 bases in between. The CDR3 covers 14 residues. Per germline, CDR1 MNHEY and CDR2 SVGAGI. As DNA, the CDR3 is TGTGCCAGCAGACGGGACAACTCTGGAAACACCATATATTTT. It codes for CASRRDNSGNTIYF.

The chain links TRBV20-1 to TRBJ2-7, with 7 bases aligning to TRBD2. In germline, CDR1 is DFQATT, CDR2 SNEGSKA (reference sequence). The CDR3 covers 14 residues. V trimming: 3 bases; J trimming: 3 bases; junction bases outside the gene matches: 8. The CDR3 region has the DNA TGCAGTGCTAGTGGCCGGACTAGAATCTACGAGCAGTACTTC. It codes for CSASGRTRIYEQYF.